This passage covers 10 T cell receptor beta chains from one sample sequenced in a study of regulatory T cells in long-lasting Graves disease (dated by TCRdb to about 2021). The sample's time point, from its label and the paper: persistent/refractory GD, antithyroid drugs over 5 years with positive TRAb. For both TCR sequencing and RNA sequencing, RNA was extracted from PBMCs using TRIzol. The library was built by means of multiplex PCR. TCRdb records Illumina HiSeq 4000 as the sequencer. CDR3 regions were amplified by Arm-PCR with iRepertoire HTBI primers to construct TCR beta libraries. TCRdb reprocessed the public reads (quality trimming at Q25 with fastp, clone calling with MiXCR) and kept in-frame beta chains. CDR3 protein duplicates are merged, each entry listing the most common genes and DNA. Within this sample are 300,000 to 500,000 distinct CDR3 sequences, with more than 20% of them counted one time only. Roughly 20% of the sample rests with the top ten.

Sequenced here: peripheral blood mononuclear cells (PBMCs), sampled when the disease was refractory, from a patient treated with antithyroid drugs. Receptor source: a female donor with Graves disease.

The gene calls are TRBV5-4 and TRBJ2-2; 10 bases align to TRBD2. V was pared by 2 bases and J by 2 bases, with 6 bases of the junction left unmatched. This CDR3 has 17 residues. Germline values: CDR1 SGHNT, CDR2 YYREEE (reference sequence). CDR3 sequence reads: CASSLPLAGENTGELFF. For the CDR3, the DNA is TGTGCCAGCAGCTTACCCCTAGCGGGGGAAAACACCGGGGAGCTGTTTTTT.

In DNA, the CDR3 is TGTGCCAGCAGCTTAGAAGGGCAGGACCTTAACACCGGGGAGCTGTTTTTT. Translated, it gives CASSLEGQDLNTGELFF. The V and J genes are TRBV11-2 and TRBJ2-2; D not certain. The V end lost 0 bases, the J end lost 2 bases, and 13 bases lay between the germline ends. The CDR3 runs to 17 residues. Per germline, CDR1 SGHAT and CDR2 FQNNGV.

The V and J genes are TRBV5-5 and TRBJ1-4; the D gene is possibly TRBD1 (5 bases). Germline V gene lookup returns CDR1 SGHKS and CDR2 YYEKEE (reference sequence). V lost 2 bases and J 4 bases, leaving 12 bases between the germline ends. The CDR3 consists of 15 residues. CDR3 nucleotide sequence: TGTGCCAGCAGCTTTTGGGACCGATATAATGAAAAACTGTTTTTT. Residues: CASSFWDRYNEKLFF.

This clonotype was found a few times. The chain uses TRBV28 and TRBJ1-1, with 7 bases aligning to TRBD1. This CDR3 region has 14 residues. Losses at the gene ends were 3 bases for V and 5 bases for J; bases not matched to a gene: 6. Germline V lookup: CDR1 MDHEN, CDR2 SYDVKM. In DNA, the CDR3 is TGTGCCAGCAGTTTTTCGGGACAGTGGACTGAAGCTTTCTTT. It translates to CASSFSGQWTEAFF.

This clonotype occurred many times. V usage is TRBV20-1 and J usage is TRBJ2-5; 10 bases line up with TRBD2. Germline assignment: CDR1 DFQATT and CDR2 SNEGSKA (reference sequence). The CDR3 is made up of 16 amino acids. V was clipped by 1 base and J by 4 bases; unmatched bases: 9. CDR3: CSARGTSGGWIETQYF. The CDR3 bases are TGCAGTGCTAGAGGGACTAGCGGAGGATGGATAGAGACCCAGTACTTC.

Many counts were recorded for this clonotype. V is TRBV27 and J is TRBJ1-2, with D possibly being TRBD1 (5 bases). Germline lookup yields CDR1 MNHEY and CDR2 SMNVEV (reference sequence). This CDR3 is built from 13 residues. Deletions cut 6 bases from V and 4 bases from J, with 12 bases between. The CDR3 loop reads CASSLDRFYGYTF. The CDR3 DNA is TGTGCCAGCAGCCTCGACAGATTCTATGGCTACACCTTC.

This clonotype was seen ten or more times. The CDR3 loop is CASSFSGHINTEAFF. The CDR3 DNA reads as TGTGCCAGCAGTTTTTCAGGGCATATCAACACTGAAGCTTTCTTT. The V call is TRBV28, the J call TRBJ1-1; possible D gene TRBD1, 5 bases. Deletions cut 3 bases from V and 2 bases from J, with 13 bases between. CDR1 and CDR2 (germline): MDHEN, SYDVKM. The CDR3 extends over 15 amino acids.

CDR3 residues: CASSFGQGAFETQYF. The CDR3 DNA is TGTGCCAGCAGTTTCGGACAGGGGGCTTTTGAGACCCAGTACTTC. The chain recombines TRBV27 with TRBJ2-3; 11 nucleotides line up with TRBD1. The DNA end is a closer match to TRBJ2-5, so the J assignment may be wrong. Germline CDR1 MNHEY, CDR2 SMNVEV (reference sequence). This CDR3 is built from 15 residues.

In this sample, this clonotype turned up once. V and J are TRBV20-1 and TRBJ1-2; D gene ambiguous. CDR3 length: 13 residues. From germline, CDR1 is DFQATT and CDR2 SNEGSKA (reference sequence). V was trimmed by 0 bases and J by 2 bases, leaving 7 bases between them. Written as DNA, the CDR3 is TGCAGTGCTAGAGAGAGACGGAACTATGGCTACACCTTC. It codes for CSARERRNYGYTF.

This clonotype was detected a few times. J is TRBJ2-4 and V is TRBV9; D unresolved. Germline assignment: CDR1 SGDLS and CDR2 YYNGEE. The CDR3 length is 15 residues. Trimming left V 2 bases short and J 2 bases short, with 11 bases between. CDR3 loop: CASSVSLGPKNIQYF. The CDR3 region has the DNA TGTGCCAGCAGCGTCTCTCTGGGCCCCAAAAACATTCAGTACTTC.